The rows below give T cell receptor beta chains drawn from one sample of a study of beta chain features in type 1 diabetes. The data were produced by immunoSEQ multiplex PCR, yet TCRdb's version contains in-frame clones alone and is incomplete. The sample lists over 650,000 clones, about an eighth occurring once. Sequenced input: naive CD4+ T cells from blood. These receptors all stem from a man between 18 and 35 years old with type 1 diabetes. Each CDR3 is given with its conserved first and last residue. A D gene is named only where the DNA matches it firmly. Clone size, where shown, is once, few, many, or a class for clones that have expanded.

cdr3_nt	cdr3_aa	j_call	v_call	clone_size	d_call
TGTGCCTGGGACTCGGGACACCAAGAGACCCAGTACTTC	CAWDSGHQETQYF	TRBJ2-5	TRBV30	few	NA
TGTGCCAGCAGGAGCGAATCAGGACACCAATCGTTCTTC	CASRSESGHQSFF	TRBJ2-1	TRBV14	NA	NA
TGTGCCAGCAGTTCAAGACCTAACACCGGGGAGCTGTTTTTT	CASSSRPNTGELFF	TRBJ2-2	TRBV27	NA	NA
TGTGCCAGCAGCGTAGTTCGGGGTATCTACACCTTC	CASSVVRGIYTF	TRBJ1-2	TRBV9	few	NA
TGTGCCTGGAGTGTAAGTGACGGGGAAAAACTGTTTTTT	CAWSVSDGEKLFF	TRBJ1-4	TRBV30	NA	NA
TGTGCCAGCAGCTTACTAGCGGGAGGTCACGAGCAGTACTTC	CASSLLAGGHEQYF	TRBJ2-7	TRBV7-2	NA	TRBD2
TGCGCCAGCAGCTCGGATCCTAGCGGAGACAATGAGCAGTTCTTC	CASSSDPSGDNEQFF	TRBJ2-1	TRBV5-1	few	TRBD2
TGCAGCGTAACGGGACCACCCAATGAGCAGTTCTTC	CSVTGPPNEQFF	TRBJ2-1	TRBV29-1	NA	NA
TGTGCCAGTTCTACAGGGGATCGGGAGACCCAGTACTTC	CASSTGDRETQYF	TRBJ2-5	TRBV19	NA	TRBD1
TGTGCCAGCAGCTTAGTAAGCGGGAGTGAGGGTGAGCAGTTCTTC	CASSLVSGSEGEQFF	TRBJ2-1	TRBV7-2	NA	TRBD2
TGTGCCAGCAGCTTATCACCTAGCGGGGGATCCTTTAGCACAGATACGCAGTATTTT	CASSLSPSGGSFSTDTQYF	TRBJ2-3	TRBV7-3	few	TRBD2
TGTGCCAGCAGTGAACACGTTAGAGAGACCCAGTACTTC	CASSEHVRETQYF	TRBJ2-5	TRBV2	few	NA
TGCGCCAGCAGCTCGGGACGGCGCCCTCGAAGCTCTGGGGCCAACGTCCTGACTTTC	CASSSGRRPRSSGANVLTF	TRBJ2-6	TRBV5-1	few	NA
TGTGCCAGCACCCGAGGGACTAGCGGAGGGACCCAGTACTTC	CASTRGTSGGTQYF	TRBJ2-5	TRBV7-2	NA	TRBD2
TGTGCCAGCAGTTACCGGGACGTTAACTATGGCTACACCTTC	CASSYRDVNYGYTF	TRBJ1-2	TRBV6-6	few	NA
TGCAGTGCAAGACGGGACGAGCAGTACTTC	CSARRDEQYF	TRBJ2-7	TRBV20-1	few	NA
TGTGCCAGCAGTTTGAGCGGGGCGGGCACAGATACGCAGTATTTT	CASSLSGAGTDTQYF	TRBJ2-3	TRBV28	few	TRBD2
TGTGCCAGCACCCTCGGTGATGACATTCAGTACTTC	CASTLGDDIQYF	TRBJ2-4	TRBV11-2	NA	NA